This T cell receptor (beta chain) was captured by sequencing in a study of T cell responses to AZD1222 COVID-19 vaccine. Overall study results and limits: AZD1222 recipients seropositive at baseline numbered only six or seven. Unmutated regions of variants are reportedly targeted by nearly half of spike-specific TCRs. Spike-wide coverage was observed for vaccine-associated CD4 TCRs, with dominant responses at 160-218 and 743-854. Donors were largely white British and mainly female; clonal diversity was possibly underestimated.

Between the trimmed V and J ends, which lost 4 bases and 4 bases, there was a span of 13 bases. CDR1 is SGHVS and CDR2 is FQNEAQ in the germline V gene. The CDR3 is 14 residues long. This clone was counted only a few times. Its antigen is unidentified. Method: immunoSEQ multiplex PCR; TCRdb's copy keeps in-frame clones and lacks some. The sample consists of some 200,000 clones, roughly 93% of them appearing once. The origin of this receptor is an adult in good health. The material sequenced was peripheral blood, taken on day 0 of AZD1222 vaccination. The V call is TRBV7-8, the J call TRBJ2-5, with D possibly matching TRBD1 (6 bases). This CDR3 reads CASSSGGAVETQYF. The DNA of the CDR3 is TGTGCCAGCAGCTCTGGGGGCGCCGTAGAGACCCAGTACTTC.